Each of the 16 T cell receptor beta chains below was sequenced from the same sample in a study of CD8+ T cells in alopecia areata. Extracted from the samples, RNA was reverse transcribed into cDNA to serve as the sequencing template. Produced via immunoSEQ multiplex PCR; TCRdb's table is partial and in-frame only. The sample has hundreds of thousands of clones; approximately 61% are singletons. Sample: CD4+ T cells sorted from blood, taken at week 0. All receptors come from a human donor with alopecia areata.

The V and J genes are TRBV5-1 and TRBJ2-3; TRBD2 might be the D (6 bases). The CDR3 totals 15 residues. Per germline, CDR1 SGHRS and CDR2 YFSETQ. Trimming stripped 1 base from V and 3 bases from J, with 12 bases between. Here the CDR3 reads CASSLPGGRTDTQYF. CDR3 nucleotide sequence: TGCGCCAGCAGCTTGCCCGGGGGTAGAACAGATACGCAGTATTTT.

This clone appeared a few times. The rearrangement links TRBV30 to TRBJ2-7, with D perhaps TRBD1 (5 bases). Looked up from germline, CDR1 is GTSNPN and CDR2 is SVGIG (reference sequence). There are 13 residues in the CDR3. Between the trimmed V and J ends, which lost 1 base and 3 bases, there was a span of 10 bases. The CDR3 DNA follows: TGTGCCTGGAGTGGCCAGGGCGGCTACGAGCAGTACTTC. Amino acid sequence: CAWSGQGGYEQYF.

The CDR3 DNA sequence: TGTGCCTGGAGAAGGCCGGGGGCCGGGGTGACCCAGTACTTC. Translating it yields CAWRRPGAGVTQYF. The chain is built from TRBV30 and TRBJ2-5; the D call may be TRBD1 or TRBD2 (6 bases each). CDR3 length: 14 amino acids. CDR1 and CDR2 (germline): GTSNPN, SVGIG (reference sequence). With 3 bases removed from V and 7 bases from J, the gap between germline ends came to 18 bases.

This clone appeared a few times. The chain couples TRBV6-5 to TRBJ2-7; tentative D call: TRBD1 (7 bases). Looked up from germline, CDR1 is MNHEY and CDR2 is SVGAGI. This CDR3 comprises 15 residues. Trimming stripped 2 bases from V and 3 bases from J, with 14 bases between. CDR3 sequence: CASSYARQGGYEQYF. CDR3 nucleotide sequence: TGTGCCAGCAGTTACGCGAGACAGGGAGGCTACGAGCAGTACTTC.

This clone has only a few counts. The V call is TRBV29-1, the J call TRBJ1-1, with TRBD1 matching 7 bases. Germline V gene sequence: CDR1 SQVTM, CDR2 ANQGSEA. V shed 8 bases, J shed 0 bases, and the junction held 6 bases outside the gene matches. This CDR3 is 13 amino acids long. The CDR3 is CSPVRGLNTEAFF. The CDR3 DNA reads TGCAGCCCAGTAAGGGGGCTGAACACTGAAGCTTTCTTT.

A note on this clone: Other DNA sequences in the sample encode the same CDR3. The chain links TRBV30 to TRBJ2-1; D gene uncertain. The germline V and J ends were trimmed by 1 base and 9 bases, with 4 bases remaining between them. The CDR3 totals 10 residues. Germline V gives CDR1 GTSNPN, CDR2 SVGIG (reference sequence). The CDR3 region has the DNA TGTGCCTGGAGTGGCGTTGAGCAGTTCTTC. This encodes CAWSGVEQFF.

The CDR3 DNA sequence: TGTGCCAGCAGCTTTTTCCGGACAGGAGTCACTAGCACAGATACGCAGTATTTT. It is translated as CASSFFRTGVTSTDTQYF. The V call is TRBV5-6, the J call TRBJ2-3, with TRBD1 identical over 7 bases. The CDR3 contains 18 residues. CDR1 is SGHDT and CDR2 is YYEEEE in the germline V gene. V lost 2 bases, J lost 0 bases, and 12 bases stayed unmatched.

The V gene is TRBV7-9, the J gene TRBJ2-2, with 8 bases identical to TRBD1. Germline lookup yields CDR1 SEHNR and CDR2 FQNEAQ (reference sequence). The length of the CDR3 is 15 residues. After removal of 2 bases from V and 7 bases from J, the junction contained 6 bases not matched to a gene. Written as DNA, the CDR3 is TGTGCCAGCAGCTTAACCAGGACAGGGATCGGGGAGCTGTTTTTT. Protein: CASSLTRTGIGELFF.

The chain recombines TRBV2 with TRBJ2-5; no clear D. CDR1 SNHLY and CDR2 FYNNEI come from the germline V gene. Trimming stripped 7 bases from V and 5 bases from J, with 5 bases between. The CDR3 consists of 10 residues. CDR3 DNA sequence: TGTGCCAGCAATCGGGAGACCCAGTACTTC. Translation gives CASNRETQYF.

This clone was detected only a few times. The genes are TRBV5-1 and TRBJ2-7; D is unclear. The CDR3 sequence is 14 residues long. The germline V gene has CDR1 SGHRS and CDR2 YFSETQ. The V gene lost 4 bases and the J gene lost 0 bases, with 11 bases spanning the gap. The CDR3 protein is CASSAPASSYEQYF. The DNA of the CDR3 is TGCGCCAGCAGCGCCCCTGCGTCCTCCTACGAGCAGTACTTC.

This chain links TRBV6-5 with TRBJ1-6, with a weak D call TRBD1 (6 bases). Germline values: CDR1 MNHEY, CDR2 SVGAGI. Trimming cost V 0 bases and J 4 bases, with 10 bases left between them. The length of the CDR3 is 16 residues. As DNA, the CDR3 is TGTGCCAGCAGTTACTCAGGGGGGGGTTATAATTCACCCCTCCACTTT. This encodes CASSYSGGGYNSPLHF.

The chain is built from TRBV30 and TRBJ2-1; either TRBD1 or TRBD2 may supply D (6 bases each). Trimming took off 1 base at V and 10 bases at J, with 20 bases between the two ends. There are 15 residues in the CDR3. The germline V gene has CDR1 GTSNPN and CDR2 SVGIG (reference sequence). CDR3 region: CAWSGPGAGRWEQFF. The CDR3 coding sequence is TGTGCCTGGAGTGGGCCGGGGGCTGGGCGATGGGAGCAGTTCTTC.

The chain uses TRBV5-4 and TRBJ1-1, with 9 bases matching TRBD1. The ends lost 4 bases at V and 1 base at J; junction bases unmatched: 8. The CDR3 spans 16 residues. Per the germline V gene, CDR1 is SGHNT and CDR2 is YYREEE (reference sequence). Here the CDR3 reads CASSPKRTGANTEAFF. As DNA, the CDR3 is TGTGCCAGCAGCCCGAAGCGGACAGGGGCGAACACTGAAGCTTTCTTT.

The chain uses TRBV9 and TRBJ2-1, with D perhaps matching TRBD2 (6 bases). Germline CDR1 reads SGDLS; CDR2 reads YYNGEE. Trimming stripped 2 bases from V and 7 bases from J, with 13 bases between. The CDR3 consists of 14 residues. In nucleotides, the CDR3 is TGTGCCAGCAGCGTCTGGGGACTCGGGAATGAGCAGTTCTTC. Protein: CASSVWGLGNEQFF.

A single count supports this clone. This chain links TRBV6-6 with TRBJ2-5, with D maybe TRBD1 (5 bases). Germline assignment: CDR1 MNHNY and CDR2 SVGAGI (reference sequence). Trimming took off 6 bases at V and 1 base at J, with 9 bases between the two ends. This CDR3 contains 13 residues. The CDR3, as DNA: TGTGCCAGCAGCACACAGGTCCAAGAGACCCAGTACTTC. As protein: CASSTQVQETQYF.

CDR3 DNA: TGTGCCTTCAGGGTTTTCGGCAAAAACATTCAGTACTTC. Its protein product is CAFRVFGKNIQYF. The rearrangement joins TRBV30 to TRBJ2-4, with D maybe TRBD1 (5 bases). V was trimmed by 7 bases and J by 3 bases, leaving 13 bases between them. This CDR3 region has 13 residues. The germline gives CDR1 GTSNPN, CDR2 SVGIG (reference sequence).